A single sample gave rise to the 32 T cell receptor beta chains below, sequenced in a study of human T cells and chemical hapten exposure. This sample's time point: patch test 2, 6 weeks after DPC sensitization. Treatment defined: therapeutic diphenylcyclopropenone sensitization with weekly scalp DPC. TCRdb re-derived calls from the RACE reads in MiXCR, one entry per CDR3 protein. The sample has 350,000 to 400,000 distinct CDR3 sequences; 6% to 7% are singletons. The sequencing here drew on whole blood, taken in connection with sensitization to the hapten diphenylcyclopropenone (DPC). Receptor source: a woman younger than 35 with alopecia areata. Some clones in this sample may be carry-over from other donors' samples.

The rearrangement joins TRBV6-5 to TRBJ1-1; D gene unclear. The V end was cut by 0 bases, the J end by 0 bases, with 8 bases between. Germline V gene sequence: CDR1 MNHEY, CDR2 SVGAGI. The CDR3 loop spans 15 amino acids. In DNA form, the CDR3 reads TGTGCCAGCAGTTACTCGAAAGGCATGAACACTGAAGCTTTCTTT. This gives the protein CASSYSKGMNTEAFF.

A few counts support this clonotype. For the CDR3, the DNA is TGTGCCAGCAGCTTAGAAGCCGGTCGGGGGGATACGCAGTATTTT. This encodes CASSLEAGRGDTQYF. The rearrangement uses TRBV7-9 and TRBJ2-3, with D possibly matching TRBD2 (6 bases). Trimming removed 1 base from V and 6 bases from J, with 14 bases in between. The V gene's germline CDR1 is SEHNR and CDR2 FQNEAQ (reference sequence). The CDR3 length is 15 residues.

There are many counts of this clonotype. The CDR3 coding sequence is TGCAGCGTTCGGGGACAGCGCAATCAGCCCCAGCATTTT. Its protein is CSVRGQRNQPQHF. The V and J genes are TRBV29-1 and TRBJ1-5; 7 nucleotides agree with TRBD1. Per the germline V gene, CDR1 is SQVTM and CDR2 is ANQGSEA. V was clipped by 5 bases and J by 2 bases; unmatched bases: 3. The CDR3 is 13 amino acids.

This clonotype was seen ten or more times. This chain uses TRBV6-6 with TRBJ1-4, with no clear D. Germline V gene sequence: CDR1 MNHNY, CDR2 SVGAGI (reference sequence). The V end lost 2 bases, the J end lost 8 bases, and 18 bases lay between the germline ends. The CDR3 totals 16 residues. The DNA for the CDR3 is TGTGCCAGCAGTTACCCCGCGGATAGTCCCCGGGAAAAACTGTTTTTT. Amino acids: CASSYPADSPREKLFF.

In this sample, this clonotype turned up a few times. The rearrangement uses TRBV6-5 and TRBJ1-1; D gene unclear. The length of the CDR3 is 14 residues. V lost 2 bases to trimming and J lost 4 bases, with 11 bases between them. Germline V gives CDR1 MNHEY, CDR2 SVGAGI. The DNA for the CDR3 is TGTGCCAGCAGTTACATCCTTCATTTCACTGAAGCTTTCTTT. Translated, it gives CASSYILHFTEAFF.

On this clonotype itself: A read error may explain this, as a much larger clone is one base away. V and J are TRBV7-9 and TRBJ2-5, with D possibly TRBD2 on 6 matching bases. With 4 bases removed from V and 1 base from J, the gap between germline ends came to 7 bases. The CDR3 sequence is 13 residues long. In germline, CDR1 is SEHNR, CDR2 FQNEAQ (reference sequence). For the CDR3, the DNA is TGTGCCAGCAGCTCGGGAGTCCAAGAGACCCAGTACTTC. It specifies CASSSGVQETQYF.

V usage is TRBV5-1 and J usage is TRBJ2-5; no firm D call. The germline V gene has CDR1 SGHRS and CDR2 YFSETQ. The ends were cut back, 0 bases at V and 10 bases at J, with 13 bases in the middle. There are 13 residues in the CDR3. DNA of the CDR3: TGCGCCAGCAGCTTGGAAACAAGGAGTAACCAGTACTTC. Translation: CASSLETRSNQYF. The full variable domain, completed using reference TRBV5-1 and TRBJ2-5, is KAGVTQTPRYLIKTRGQQVTLSCSPISGHRSVSWYQQTPGQGLQFLFEYFSETQRNKGNFPGRFSGRQFSNSRSEMNVSTLELGDSALYLCASSLETRSNQYFGPGTRLLVL.

The rearrangement joins TRBV12-3 or TRBV12-4 to TRBJ2-5; D perhaps matches TRBD1 (6 bases). Deletions cut 6 bases from V and 5 bases from J, with 16 bases between. This CDR3 is 14 amino acids long. CDR3 protein: CASSHTTGFETQYF. CDR3 bases: TGTGCCAGCAGCCATACGACAGGTTTTGAGACCCAGTACTTC.

In this sample, this clonotype turned up many times. The chain recombines TRBV7-9 with TRBJ2-7, with D maybe TRBD1 (6 bases). CDR3 length: 16 amino acids. Trimming cost V 4 bases and J 0 bases, with 16 bases left between them. The germline V gene encodes CDR1 SEHNR and CDR2 FQNEAQ (reference sequence). In DNA, the CDR3 is TGTGCCAGCAGCTCCAAAGTTTGGGGGCCCTCCTACGAGCAGTACTTC. The encoded protein is CASSSKVWGPSYEQYF.

This clonotype was detected only a few times. The rearrangement uses TRBV3-1 and TRBJ2-6, with D maybe TRBD2 (6 bases). V was clipped by 0 bases and J by 10 bases, with 16 bases between them. Germline loops: CDR1 LGHDT, CDR2 YNNKEL (reference sequence). The CDR3 totals 16 residues. The CDR3 DNA is TGTGCCAGCAGCCAAGATGTGTACTCTGGGGGGAACGTCCTGACTTTC. Amino acid sequence: CASSQDVYSGGNVLTF.

This clonotype showed up many times. The chain couples TRBV20-1 to TRBJ1-6; weak D call: TRBD1 (5 bases). The V end lost 3 bases, the J end lost 3 bases, and 12 bases lay between the germline ends. The CDR3 runs to 15 residues. The germline V gene has CDR1 DFQATT and CDR2 SNEGSKA (reference sequence). As DNA, the CDR3 is TGCAGTGCTAGGCCTCAGGGTTACTATAATTCACCCCTCCACTTT. Its protein product is CSARPQGYYNSPLHF.

This clonotype occurred many times. The rearrangement joins TRBV20-1 to TRBJ2-3; weak D call: TRBD1 (6 bases). Trimming stripped 1 base from V and 0 bases from J, with 17 bases between. This CDR3 comprises 17 residues. Germline V gene sequence: CDR1 DFQATT, CDR2 SNEGSKA (reference sequence). The CDR3 reads CSARVRGRKLSTDTQYF. The CDR3 coding sequence is TGCAGTGCTAGAGTCAGGGGACGCAAGCTTAGCACAGATACGCAGTATTTT.

The V and J genes are TRBV20-1 and TRBJ2-3; TRBD2 matches at 8 bases. The V gene end was trimmed by 2 bases and the J gene end by 1 base; junction bases not matched to a gene: 11. CDR3 length equals 17 residues. Germline lookup yields CDR1 DFQATT and CDR2 SNEGSKA (reference sequence). CDR3 DNA sequence: TGCAGTGCTAGACTCTACCAGGGACTAGGGGGCACAGATACGCAGTATTTT. This gives the protein CSARLYQGLGGTDTQYF.

This chain uses TRBV12-3 or TRBV12-4 with TRBJ1-1; tentative D call: TRBD1 (5 bases). The CDR3 consists of 16 residues. The V end lost 6 bases, the J end lost 1 base, and 18 bases lay between the germline ends. The CDR3 DNA follows: TGTGCCAGCAGCATTCATCTGGGGGTGGGGAACACTGAAGCTTTCTTT. Translating it yields CASSIHLGVGNTEAFF.

The V call is TRBV7-9, the J call TRBJ2-3; D is unclear. The CDR3 totals 18 residues. The V end lost 6 bases, the J end lost 4 bases, and 26 bases lay between the germline ends. The V gene's germline CDR1 is SEHNR and CDR2 FQNEAQ (reference sequence). The CDR3, as DNA: TGTGCCAGCAGTTCCCCGGTGAGCGCCCGAGCAGATCCAGATACGCAGTATTTT. Encoded protein: CASSSPVSARADPDTQYF.

This clonotype was counted ten times or more. This chain connects TRBV20-1 to TRBJ1-2; 10 bases align to TRBD1. The CDR3 length is 11 residues. Germline V gene sequence: CDR1 DFQATT, CDR2 SNEGSKA (reference sequence). The ends lost 5 bases at V and 6 bases at J; junction bases unmatched: 0. The CDR3 coding sequence is TGCAGTGCTGGGACAGGGGATGGCTACACCTTC. Translation gives CSAGTGDGYTF.

The chain uses TRBV5-5 and TRBJ2-6; perhaps TRBD1 as D (6 bases). The CDR3 runs 17 residues. Germline values: CDR1 SGHKS, CDR2 YYEKEE (reference sequence). Trimming removed 0 bases from V and 2 bases from J, with 12 bases in between. CDR3 sequence: CASSLVGSGAGANVLTF. The CDR3 bases are TGTGCCAGCAGCTTGGTTGGGTCAGGGGCTGGGGCCAACGTCCTGACTTTC.

On this clonotype itself: One end of the junction is discordant with germline, which a read error may explain. V usage is TRBV6-2 or TRBV6-3 and J usage is TRBJ2-1; 7 positions agree with TRBD1. The CDR3 is made up of 16 amino acids. Germline loops: CDR1 MNHEY, CDR2 SVGEGT. CDR3 nucleotides: TGTGCCAACAGTTACACGGGGACAGCACCCCAATCGAAGCAGTTCTTC. The encoded protein is CANSYTGTAPQSKQFF.

This chain connects TRBV5-1 to TRBJ1-3; D gene unclear. Germline CDR1 and CDR2: SGHRS and YFSETQ. The CDR3 has 16 amino acids. The V end was cut by 5 bases, the J end by 0 bases, with 15 bases between. CDR3 in amino acids: CASSPNVPASGNTIYF. Here the CDR3 DNA reads TGCGCCAGCAGTCCGAATGTCCCGGCCTCTGGAAACACCATATATTTT.

This clonotype came up many times. V is TRBV9 and J is TRBJ1-3; D not certain. Trimming removed 0 bases from V and 1 base from J, with 11 bases in between. Per the germline V gene, CDR1 is SGDLS and CDR2 is YYNGEE. CDR3 length: 16 residues. CDR3 in amino acids: CASSVATRISGNTIYF. The CDR3 bases are TGTGCCAGCAGCGTAGCTACAAGGATATCTGGAAACACCATATATTTT.

This chain links TRBV11-1 with TRBJ2-5, with 10 positions matching TRBD2. The CDR3 extends over 16 amino acids. V lost 5 bases, J lost 0 bases, and 6 bases stayed unmatched. Per germline, CDR1 SGHAT and CDR2 FQDESV (reference sequence). In DNA form, the CDR3 reads TGTGCCAGCAGCCCAGGACTAGCGGACAACCAAGAGACCCAGTACTTC. It is translated as CASSPGLADNQETQYF.

This clonotype was counted between two and nine times. J is TRBJ2-1 and V is TRBV29-1; 7 nucleotides align to TRBD1. CDR3 length: 15 residues. Per the germline V gene, CDR1 is SQVTM and CDR2 is ANQGSEA. V lost 6 bases, J lost 4 bases, and 12 bases stayed unmatched. Here the CDR3 reads CSVASDRSTYNEQFF. CDR3 nucleotide sequence: TGCAGCGTCGCCTCGGACAGGAGCACATACAATGAGCAGTTCTTC.

This clonotype was picked up a small number of times. V usage is TRBV20-1 and J usage is TRBJ2-6; D ambiguous. Germline V gene lookup returns CDR1 DFQATT and CDR2 SNEGSKA (reference sequence). CDR3 length: 14 residues. With 4 bases removed from V and 1 base from J, the gap between germline ends came to 8 bases. The CDR3 sequence: CSAKWHSGANVLTF. The CDR3 DNA reads TGCAGTGCTAAATGGCATTCTGGGGCCAACGTCCTGACTTTC.

In this sample, this clonotype turned up many times. The V call is TRBV6-2 or TRBV6-3, the J call TRBJ2-3; TRBD2 aligns across 7 bases. Trimming took 8 bases from V and 4 from J; bases not matched to a gene: 6. CDR1 MNHEY and CDR2 SVGEGT come from the germline V gene. This CDR3 contains 13 residues. The CDR3 coding sequence is TGTGCCAGCGGACTAGGTACTCCAGATACGCAGTATTTT. Its protein product is CASGLGTPDTQYF.

This rearrangement joins TRBV25-1 to TRBJ2-1; TRBD1 matches at 10 bases. CDR3 length equals 15 residues. CDR1 and CDR2 (germline): MGHDK, SYGVNS. The junction had 9 bases not matched to a gene; V was cut back by 8 bases and J by 5 bases. The CDR3 sequence: CASVHRDRGHNEQFF. CDR3 bases: TGTGCCAGCGTACACCGGGACAGGGGCCACAATGAGCAGTTCTTC.

In this sample, this clonotype turned up many times. The chain has TRBV20-1 and TRBJ1-3; 10 bases are shared with TRBD1. CDR3 length equals 13 residues. Trimming cost V 5 bases and J 7 bases; bases outside gene matches: 5. Germline CDR1 reads DFQATT; CDR2 reads SNEGSKA (reference sequence). The CDR3 loop reads CSAPGQGENTIYF. The CDR3 DNA reads as TGCAGTGCTCCCGGACAGGGGGAGAACACCATATATTTT.

This clonotype was detected only a few times. The chain combines TRBV7-3 with TRBJ2-3; tentatively, D is TRBD2 (6 bases). The CDR3 has 15 residues. Germline V CDR1 and CDR2: SGHTA, FQGTGA. The V and J ends lost 2 bases and 6 bases respectively, with 15 bases between them. The CDR3 DNA is TGTGCCAGCAGCTTAGCCCGGACTACCGTCGATACGCAGTATTTT. Residues: CASSLARTTVDTQYF.

This clonotype was detected only a few times. V is TRBV18 and J is TRBJ2-5; 8 nucleotides align to TRBD1. The V and J ends lost 1 base and 4 bases, in that order; junction bases with no gene match: 8. Germline CDR1 is KGHSH and CDR2 is LQKENI. The CDR3 extends over 16 amino acids. Written as DNA, the CDR3 is TGTGCCAGCTCACCACAACGCGAGGGGACAGGAGAGACCCAGTACTTC. Its protein product is CASSPQREGTGETQYF.

The V and J genes are TRBV6-5 and TRBJ2-2, with 7 bases that match TRBD1. The CDR3 loop spans 16 amino acids. J gave up 4 bases and V 5 bases, and 10 bases lay outside the gene matches. The germline gives CDR1 MNHEY, CDR2 SVGAGI. The chain's CDR3 is CASSPETGFSTGELFF. The CDR3 DNA is TGTGCCAGCAGTCCAGAGACAGGGTTTTCCACCGGGGAGCTGTTTTTT.

This clonotype was seen more than once but under ten times. This rearrangement joins TRBV5-1 to TRBJ2-3; D is unclear. The V gene's germline CDR1 is SGHRS and CDR2 YFSETQ. The V and J ends lost 1 base and 0 bases respectively, with 15 bases between them. This CDR3 spans 17 amino acids. CDR3 amino acids: CASSLSRFGLSTDTQYF. In nucleotides, the CDR3 is TGCGCCAGCAGCTTGTCCCGGTTTGGGCTTAGCACAGATACGCAGTATTTT.

In nucleotides, the CDR3 is TGTGCCAGCAGTTACAGGCTGTCCGATTCACCCCTCCACTTT. It codes for CASSYRLSDSPLHF. The chain is built from TRBV6-6 and TRBJ1-6, with D unresolved. With 2 bases removed from V and 8 bases from J, the gap between germline ends came to 10 bases. The CDR3 is 14 residues long. In germline, CDR1 is MNHNY, CDR2 SVGAGI (reference sequence).

This clonotype has just a few counts. J is TRBJ2-1 and V is TRBV9; 8 nucleotides agree with TRBD2. CDR3 size: 18 residues. V lost 0 bases, J lost 8 bases, and 16 bases stayed unmatched. CDR1 is SGDLS, CDR2 YYNGEE, per germline. The CDR3 is CASSVAGRGDRRGDEQFF. CDR3 bases: TGTGCCAGCAGCGTAGCCGGGCGGGGGGATCGCCGGGGCGATGAGCAGTTCTTC.